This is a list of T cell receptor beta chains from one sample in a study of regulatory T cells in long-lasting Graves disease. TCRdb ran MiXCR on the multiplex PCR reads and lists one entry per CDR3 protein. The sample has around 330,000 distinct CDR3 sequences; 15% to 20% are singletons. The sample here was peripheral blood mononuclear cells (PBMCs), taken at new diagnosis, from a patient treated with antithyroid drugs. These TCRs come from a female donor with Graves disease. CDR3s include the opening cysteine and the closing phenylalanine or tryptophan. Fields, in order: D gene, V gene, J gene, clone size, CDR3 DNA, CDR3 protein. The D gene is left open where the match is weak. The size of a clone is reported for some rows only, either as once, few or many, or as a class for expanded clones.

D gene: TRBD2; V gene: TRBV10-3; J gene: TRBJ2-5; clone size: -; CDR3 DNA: TGTGCCATCAGTGGAAGGACTAGCGGAGGACAAGAGACCCAGTACTTC; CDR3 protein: CAISGRTSGGQETQYF
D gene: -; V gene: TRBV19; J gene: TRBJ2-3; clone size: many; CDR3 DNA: TGTGCCAGTAGTATAGATCTGGGCGGGGCAGATACGCAGTATTTT; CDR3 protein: CASSIDLGGADTQYF
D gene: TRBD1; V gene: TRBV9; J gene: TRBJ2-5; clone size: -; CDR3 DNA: TGTGCCAGCAGCACGACAGGGGTCAGAGCGACCCAGTACTTC; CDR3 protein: CASSTTGVRATQYF
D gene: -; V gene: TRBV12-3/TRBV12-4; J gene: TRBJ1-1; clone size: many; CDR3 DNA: TGTGCCAGCAGCCCCGGGAATAGGTATACTGAAGCTTTCTTT; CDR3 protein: CASSPGNRYTEAFF
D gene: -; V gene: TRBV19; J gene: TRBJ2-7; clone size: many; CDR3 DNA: TGTGCCAGTAGTATGGACAGATACGAGCAGTACTTC; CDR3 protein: CASSMDRYEQYF
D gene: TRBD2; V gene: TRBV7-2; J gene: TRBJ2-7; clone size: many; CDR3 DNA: TGTGCCATCTTTCTCGGGACTAGCGAATACTACGAGCAGTACTTC; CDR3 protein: CAIFLGTSEYYEQYF
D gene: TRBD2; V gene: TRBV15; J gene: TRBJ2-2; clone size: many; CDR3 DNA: TGTGCCACCAGCAGAGTTCCCGAGGCGGGAGAGGGGACCGGGGAGCTGTTTTTT; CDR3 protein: CATSRVPEAGEGTGELFF
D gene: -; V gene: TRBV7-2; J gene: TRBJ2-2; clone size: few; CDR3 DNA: TGTGCCAGCAGCTCCGGACTCAGCTCCGGGGAGCTGTTTTTT; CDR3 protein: CASSSGLSSGELFF
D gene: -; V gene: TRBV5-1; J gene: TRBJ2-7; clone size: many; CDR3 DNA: TGCGCCAGCAGTATTATCGGGAGTATCTCCTACGAGCAGTACTTC; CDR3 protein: CASSIIGSISYEQYF
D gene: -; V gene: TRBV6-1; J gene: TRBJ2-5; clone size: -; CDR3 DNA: TGTGCCAGCAGTAAACAACTGACTAGTCCTCAGACCCAGTACTTC; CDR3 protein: CASSKQLTSPQTQYF
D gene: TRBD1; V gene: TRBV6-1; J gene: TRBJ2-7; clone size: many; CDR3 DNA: TGTGCCAGCAGCACCGGGACAGGGGGCGACGAGCAGTACTTC; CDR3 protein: CASSTGTGGDEQYF